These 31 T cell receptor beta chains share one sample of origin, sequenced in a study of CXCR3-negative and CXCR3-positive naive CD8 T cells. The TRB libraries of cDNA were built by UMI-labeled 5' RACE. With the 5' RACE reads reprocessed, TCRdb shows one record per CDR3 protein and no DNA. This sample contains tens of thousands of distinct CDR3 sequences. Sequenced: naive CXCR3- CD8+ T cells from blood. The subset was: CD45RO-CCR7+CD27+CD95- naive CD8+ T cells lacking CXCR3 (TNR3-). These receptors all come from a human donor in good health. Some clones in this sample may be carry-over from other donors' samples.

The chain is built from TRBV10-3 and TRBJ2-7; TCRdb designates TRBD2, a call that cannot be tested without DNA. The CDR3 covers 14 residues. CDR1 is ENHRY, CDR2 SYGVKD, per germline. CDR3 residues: CAISESREGHEQYF.

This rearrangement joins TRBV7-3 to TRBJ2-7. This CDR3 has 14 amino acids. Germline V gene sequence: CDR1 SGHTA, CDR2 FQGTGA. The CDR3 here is CASSSSADSYEQYF.

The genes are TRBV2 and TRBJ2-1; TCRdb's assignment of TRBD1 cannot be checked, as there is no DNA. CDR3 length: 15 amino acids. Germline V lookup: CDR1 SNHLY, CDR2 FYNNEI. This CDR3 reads CASSGPGQGYNEQFF.

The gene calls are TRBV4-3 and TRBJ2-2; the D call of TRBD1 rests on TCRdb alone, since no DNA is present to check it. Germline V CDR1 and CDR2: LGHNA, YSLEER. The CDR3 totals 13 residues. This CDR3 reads CASSGVPGGELFF.

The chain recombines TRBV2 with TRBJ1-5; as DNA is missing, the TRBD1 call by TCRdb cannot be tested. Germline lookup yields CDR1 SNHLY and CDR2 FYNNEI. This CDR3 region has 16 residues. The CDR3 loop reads CASSEVGPGGTWPQHF.

CDR3 sequence: CSVTSPTNEKLFF. J is TRBJ1-4 and V is TRBV29-1. This CDR3 has 13 amino acids. Germline CDR1 is SQVTM and CDR2 is ANQGSEA.

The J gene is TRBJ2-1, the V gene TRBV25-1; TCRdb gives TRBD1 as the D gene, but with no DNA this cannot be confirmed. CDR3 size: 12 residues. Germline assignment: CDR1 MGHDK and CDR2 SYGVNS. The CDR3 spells CASQIGANEQFF.

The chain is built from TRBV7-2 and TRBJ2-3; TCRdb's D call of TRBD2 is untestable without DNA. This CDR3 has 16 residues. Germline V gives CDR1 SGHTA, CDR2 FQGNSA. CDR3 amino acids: CASSPDVAGLSDTQYF.

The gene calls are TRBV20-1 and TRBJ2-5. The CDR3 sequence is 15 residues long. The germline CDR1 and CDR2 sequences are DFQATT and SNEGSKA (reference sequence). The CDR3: CSARVYTTKQETQYF.

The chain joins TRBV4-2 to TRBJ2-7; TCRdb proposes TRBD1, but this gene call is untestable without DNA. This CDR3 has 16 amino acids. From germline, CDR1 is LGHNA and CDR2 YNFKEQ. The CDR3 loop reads CASSQEGAGTLYEQYF.

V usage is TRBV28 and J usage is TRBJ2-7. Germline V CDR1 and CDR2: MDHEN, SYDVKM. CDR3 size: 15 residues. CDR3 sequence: CASSPRGTRSYEQYF.

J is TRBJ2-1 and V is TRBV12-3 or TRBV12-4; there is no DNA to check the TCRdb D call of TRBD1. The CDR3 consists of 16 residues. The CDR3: CASSNPGQIFYNEQFF.

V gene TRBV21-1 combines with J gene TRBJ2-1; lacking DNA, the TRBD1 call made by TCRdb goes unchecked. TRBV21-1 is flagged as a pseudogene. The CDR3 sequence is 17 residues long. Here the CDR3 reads CASSKGPRESSYNEQFF.

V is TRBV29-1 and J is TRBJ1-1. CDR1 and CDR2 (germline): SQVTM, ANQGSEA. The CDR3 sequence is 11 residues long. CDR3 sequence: CSAEDLPEAFF.

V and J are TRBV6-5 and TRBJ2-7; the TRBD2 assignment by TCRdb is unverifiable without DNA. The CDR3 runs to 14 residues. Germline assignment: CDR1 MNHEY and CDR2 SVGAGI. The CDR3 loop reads CASSSGLAFYEQYF.

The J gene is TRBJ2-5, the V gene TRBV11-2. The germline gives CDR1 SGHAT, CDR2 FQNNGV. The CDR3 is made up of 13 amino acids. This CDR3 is CASRWEFQETQYF.

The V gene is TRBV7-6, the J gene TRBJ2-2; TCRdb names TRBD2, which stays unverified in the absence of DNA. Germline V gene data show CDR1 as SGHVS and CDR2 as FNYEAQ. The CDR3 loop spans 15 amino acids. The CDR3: CASSSGARNTGELFF.

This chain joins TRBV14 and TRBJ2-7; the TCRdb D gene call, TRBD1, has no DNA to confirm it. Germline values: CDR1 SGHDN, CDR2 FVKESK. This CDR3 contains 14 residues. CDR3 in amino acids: CASSQGTVLDEQYF.

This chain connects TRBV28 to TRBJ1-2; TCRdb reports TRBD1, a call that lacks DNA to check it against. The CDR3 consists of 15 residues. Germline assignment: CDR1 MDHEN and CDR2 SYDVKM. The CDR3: CASSPPNDSRYGYTF.

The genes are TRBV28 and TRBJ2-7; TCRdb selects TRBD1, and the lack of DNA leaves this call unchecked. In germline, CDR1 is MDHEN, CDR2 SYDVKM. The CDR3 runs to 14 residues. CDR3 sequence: CASSLQGGSYEQYF.

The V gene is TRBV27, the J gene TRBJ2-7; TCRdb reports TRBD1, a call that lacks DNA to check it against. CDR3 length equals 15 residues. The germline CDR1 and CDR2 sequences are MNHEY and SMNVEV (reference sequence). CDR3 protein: CASSFTGQGSYEQYF.

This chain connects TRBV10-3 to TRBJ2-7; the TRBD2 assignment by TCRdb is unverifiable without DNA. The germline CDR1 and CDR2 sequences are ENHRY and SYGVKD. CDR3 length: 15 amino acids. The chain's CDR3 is CAISEGLAGEYEQYF.

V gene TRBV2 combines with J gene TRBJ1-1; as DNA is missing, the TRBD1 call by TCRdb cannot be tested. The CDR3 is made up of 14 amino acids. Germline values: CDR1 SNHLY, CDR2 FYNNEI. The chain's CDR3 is CASSIGQGGTEAFF.

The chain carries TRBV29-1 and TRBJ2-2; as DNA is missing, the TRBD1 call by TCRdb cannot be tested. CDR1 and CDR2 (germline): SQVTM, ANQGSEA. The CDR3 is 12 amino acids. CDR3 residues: CSVATGAGELFF.

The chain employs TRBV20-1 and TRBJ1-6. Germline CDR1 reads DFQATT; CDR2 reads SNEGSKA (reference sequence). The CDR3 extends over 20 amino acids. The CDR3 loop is CSARDRVGPRSIGLNSPLHF.

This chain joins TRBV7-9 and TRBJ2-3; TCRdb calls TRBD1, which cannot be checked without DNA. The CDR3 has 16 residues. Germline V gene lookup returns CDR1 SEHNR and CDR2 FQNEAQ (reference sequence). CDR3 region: CASSFPHPKDTDTQYF.

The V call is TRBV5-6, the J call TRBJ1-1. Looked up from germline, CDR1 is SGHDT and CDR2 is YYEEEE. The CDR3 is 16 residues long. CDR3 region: CASSLRADPVNTEAFF. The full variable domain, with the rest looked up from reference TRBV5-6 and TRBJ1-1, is DAGVTQSPTHLIKTRGQQVTLRCSPKSGHDTVSWYQQALGQGPQFIFQYYEEEERQRGNFPDRFSGHQFPNYSSELNVNALLLGDSALYLCASSLRADPVNTEAFFGQGTRLTVV.

The CDR3 loop is CASSQESTRGTSTDTQYF. The genes are TRBV14 and TRBJ2-3; TCRdb picks TRBD1, but there is no DNA to check that call. CDR3 size: 18 residues. The germline CDR1 and CDR2 sequences are SGHDN and FVKESK.

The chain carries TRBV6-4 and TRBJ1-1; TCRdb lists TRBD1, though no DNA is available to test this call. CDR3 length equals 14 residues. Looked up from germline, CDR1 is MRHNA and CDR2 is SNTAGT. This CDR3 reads CARETGGRNTEAFF.

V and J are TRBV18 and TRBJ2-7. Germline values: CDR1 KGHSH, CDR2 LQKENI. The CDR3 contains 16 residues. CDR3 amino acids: CASSPSGTTAYYEQYF.

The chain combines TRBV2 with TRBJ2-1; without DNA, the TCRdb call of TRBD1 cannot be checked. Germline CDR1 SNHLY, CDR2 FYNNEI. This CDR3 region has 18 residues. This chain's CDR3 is CASNTRQGAWVGYNEQFF.